Sequencing of this TCR beta chain was carried out in a study of blood T cell repertoires in COVID-19. As for the study in general: From the United States, Italy and Spain came samples of acute and convalescent COVID-19.

The protocol was immunoSEQ multiplex PCR, while the TCRdb copy is restricted to in-frame clones and leaves out a portion. The sample holds 150,000 to 200,000 clones, 84% seen once. This receptor was identified in a man aged 50 to 59 who had recovered from COVID-19. The sequenced sample was PBMCs or T cells enriched from blood (not recorded which).

This chain's CDR3 is CAWRGERGKLGNTIYF. Written as DNA, the CDR3 is TGTGCCTGGAGGGGGGAACGGGGGAAACTAGGAAACACCATATATTTT. The chain carries TRBV30 and TRBJ1-3; possible D gene TRBD1, 5 bases. This CDR3 has 16 residues. The germline gives CDR1 GTSNPN, CDR2 SVGIG (reference sequence). With 3 bases removed from V and 4 bases from J, the gap between germline ends came to 19 bases.